The 3 T cell receptor beta chains reported below all come from one sample, sequenced in a study of patients and donors after allogeneic stem cell transplantation. TCRdb reanalysed the RT-PCR reads using MiXCR and keeps one entry per CDR3 protein. The sample comprises 920,000 or so distinct CDR3 sequences, roughly 18% of which are singletons, and roughly 6% rests with the top ten. Sequenced: blood, either unsorted or a sorted T cell fraction (not recorded which). The source of these receptors is a human donor who was either an allogeneic HSCT recipient or a stem cell or donor lymphocyte infusion donor (not recorded which). It is not recorded whose cells these are; they may come from a transplant donor.

The V and J genes are TRBV11-2 and TRBJ2-7; D remains ambiguous. CDR1 SGHAT and CDR2 FQNNGV come from the germline V gene. The CDR3 extends over 14 amino acids. V was trimmed by 4 bases and J by 4 bases, leaving 14 bases between them. CDR3 in amino acids: CASSSGLYEYEQYF. The CDR3 DNA reads TGTGCCAGCAGCTCAGGCCTATACGAGTACGAGCAGTACTTC.

This chain connects TRBV7-6 to TRBJ2-5; TRBD1 is a possible D gene (6 bases). Germline V gene data show CDR1 as SGHVS and CDR2 as FNYEAQ. V dropped 6 bases and J dropped 2 bases, with 10 bases sitting between them. The CDR3 contains 13 residues. The CDR3 coding sequence is TGTGCCAGCAGAGAACAGGGTCAAGAGACCCAGTACTTC. This translates into CASREQGQETQYF.

V is TRBV10-3 and J is TRBJ1-2; D gene ambiguous. CDR3 length equals 12 residues. The V gene lost 5 bases and the J gene lost 7 bases, with 11 bases spanning the gap. The germline V gene has CDR1 ENHRY and CDR2 SYGVKD. The CDR3 nucleotides read TGTGCCATCAGTCCCCATTCGGGTGGCTACACCTTC. It specifies CAISPHSGGYTF.